The 18 T cell receptor beta chains below were found in one sample sequenced in a study of metastatic and nonmetastatic thyroid tumors. Using MiXCR, TCRdb re-called clones from the PCR reads. The sample lists approximately 16,000 clones, approximately 19% seen once, with approximately 13% in the top ten. Patients had received no treatment of any kind before thyroid surgery. Source material: blood. The source of these receptors is a female donor with papillary thyroid cancer or a benign thyroid nodule (not recorded which). Some clones in this sample may be carry-over from other donors' samples.

In this sample, this clone turned up many times. The chain has TRBV19 and TRBJ1-1; 10 bases map to TRBD1. This CDR3 is built from 14 residues. The J segment lost 6 bases and the V segment lost 2 bases, leaving 3 bases of the junction unmatched. Germline V lookup: CDR1 LNHDA, CDR2 SQIVND (reference sequence). This chain's CDR3 is CASSIRQGAAEAFF. The CDR3 DNA reads TGTGCCAGTAGTATACGACAGGGGGCGGCTGAAGCTTTCTTT. Looking up the rest from reference TRBV19 and TRBJ1-1 gives the full variable domain: DGGITQSPKYLFRKEGQNVTLSCEQNLNHDAMYWYRQDPGQGLRLIYYSQIVNDFQKGDIAEGYSVSREKKESFPLTVTSAQKNPTAFYLCASSIRQGAAEAFFGQGTRLTVV.

This clone came up many times. The V and J genes are TRBV11-3 and TRBJ2-3; 7 positions agree with TRBD1. V shed 8 bases and J 0 bases; nucleotides not matched to a gene: 5. The CDR3 extends over 14 amino acids. The V gene's germline CDR1 is SGHNT and CDR2 YENEEA. The CDR3 here is CASGDRPSTDTQYF. The CDR3 nucleotides are TGTGCCAGCGGGGACAGACCTAGCACAGATACGCAGTATTTT.

Within the sample, this clone is medium-sized (0.01 to 0.1%). The V call is TRBV2, the J call TRBJ2-7; perhaps TRBD2 as D (6 bases). The V end was cut by 2 bases, the J end by 6 bases, with 17 bases between. The CDR3 is 15 residues long. Germline CDR1 reads SNHLY; CDR2 reads FYNNEI. Here the CDR3 reads CASSETVRRRGEQYF. In DNA form, the CDR3 reads TGTGCCAGCAGTGAAACAGTGAGAAGGAGGGGCGAGCAGTACTTC.

This clone was counted at least ten times. The rearrangement uses TRBV6-2 or TRBV6-3 and TRBJ2-4; D possibly corresponds to TRBD2 (5 bases). Germline V gene data show CDR1 as MNHEY and CDR2 as SVGEGT. This CDR3 spans 13 amino acids. V was pared by 6 bases and J by 1 base, with 7 bases between. The CDR3 reads CASRRRAKNIQYF. The CDR3 nucleotides are TGTGCCAGCAGACGGAGGGCCAAAAACATTCAGTACTTC.

This clone was seen at least ten times. The chain joins TRBV4-2 to TRBJ1-4, with 11 bases aligning to TRBD1. J gave up 7 bases and V 3 bases, and 1 base lay outside the gene matches. The germline V gene encodes CDR1 LGHNA and CDR2 YNFKEQ. The CDR3 runs to 14 residues. For the CDR3, the DNA is TGTGCCAGCAGCCAGGACAGGGGGCGTGAAAAACTGTTTTTT. Its protein product is CASSQDRGREKLFF.

There are many counts of this clone. The chain joins TRBV19 to TRBJ1-5, with a tentative D call TRBD1 (6 bases). The CDR3 is 16 residues long. Deletions cut 3 bases from V and 0 bases from J, with 12 bases between. CDR1 LNHDA and CDR2 SQIVND come from the germline V gene (reference sequence). The CDR3 coding sequence is TGTGCCAGTAGTATTGGGTACAGGGATAGCAATCAGCCCCAGCATTTT. It is translated as CASSIGYRDSNQPQHF.

The CDR3 reads CASSLSGGGSPLHF. Written as DNA, the CDR3 is TGTGCCAGCAGCCTCTCAGGGGGAGGTTCACCCCTCCACTTT. V is TRBV14 and J is TRBJ1-6; 7 positions agree with TRBD1. This CDR3 has 14 amino acids. Trimming took 4 bases from V and 9 from J; bases not matched to a gene: 6. Germline V gene lookup returns CDR1 SGHDN and CDR2 FVKESK.

Remarks on this clone: Sequence at one end of the junction differs from germline and may be a read error. The CDR3 DNA is TGTGCCAGCACCGTAGGGATAAGTAATTCCGGGACAGGCAGCAATCAGCCCCAGCATTTT. Its translation: CASTVGISNSGTGSNQPQHF. This chain uses TRBV9 with TRBJ1-5; 8 nucleotides match TRBD1. Germline V gene data show CDR1 as SGDLS and CDR2 as YYNGEE. This CDR3 has 20 residues. The full variable domain, in which reference TRBV9 and TRBJ1-5 provide the parts outside the CDR3, is DSGVTQTPKHLITATGQRVTLRCSPRSGDLSVYWYQQSLDQGLQFLIQYYNGEERAKGNILERFSAQQFPDLHSELNLSSLELGDSALYFCASTVGISNSGTGSNQPQHFGDGTRLSIL.

V and J are TRBV20-1 and TRBJ2-6, with unresolved D. Germline assignment: CDR1 DFQATT and CDR2 SNEGSKA (reference sequence). This CDR3 is built from 16 residues. Between the trimmed V and J ends, which lost 0 bases and 6 bases, there was a span of 15 bases. The CDR3 coding sequence is TGCAGTGCTAGAGAATCTGTTTTTACTGTGGCCAACGTCCTGACTTTC. The encoded protein is CSARESVFTVANVLTF.

The table lists this clone with many counts. The chain links TRBV15 to TRBJ2-5, with TRBD2 matching over 10 bases. The CDR3 totals 17 residues. V lost 4 bases, J lost 4 bases, and 12 bases stayed unmatched. Germline V gives CDR1 LNHNV, CDR2 YYDKDF (reference sequence). CDR3 region: CATSTTPGLAMGETQYF. In DNA, the CDR3 is TGTGCCACCAGCACCACACCGGGACTAGCGATGGGAGAGACCCAGTACTTC.

There are a few counts of this clone. This rearrangement joins TRBV19 to TRBJ2-7; 11 bases map to TRBD2. V gave up 5 bases and J gave up 5 bases; unmatched junction bases: 5. Germline V gene sequence: CDR1 LNHDA, CDR2 SQIVND (reference sequence). This CDR3 is 14 amino acids long. The CDR3 DNA follows: TGTGCCAGTAGTCTTACTAGCGGGAGCCACGAGCAGTACTTC. Translation gives CASSLTSGSHEQYF.

This clone is deemed medium-sized. The chain uses TRBV20-1 and TRBJ2-3; D is perhaps TRBD2 (6 bases). Trimming took 5 bases from V and 6 from J, leaving 24 bases between them. The CDR3 length is 16 residues. Germline-derived CDR1 and CDR2 are DFQATT and SNEGSKA (reference sequence). The CDR3 nucleotides are TGCAGTGCTTCCGGGGACTTCCCAGGTGGATCGGATACGCAGTATTTT. Amino acid sequence: CSASGDFPGGSDTQYF.

This chain connects TRBV20-1 to TRBJ2-3; D not certain. Trimming took off 4 bases at V and 4 bases at J, with 9 bases between the two ends. The CDR3 has 12 residues. The germline V gene encodes CDR1 DFQATT and CDR2 SNEGSKA (reference sequence). The CDR3 region is CSAIHDPDTQYF. The CDR3 DNA reads as TGCAGTGCTATACACGATCCAGATACGCAGTATTTT.

This clone was seen repeatedly, ten times or more. This rearrangement joins TRBV10-2 to TRBJ2-3; 11 bases fit TRBD2. V shed 6 bases, J shed 3 bases, and the junction held 8 bases outside the gene matches. Per the germline V gene, CDR1 is WSHSY and CDR2 is SAAADI. The CDR3 consists of 16 residues. The CDR3 sequence: CASRKVAGGLTDTQYF. The CDR3, as DNA: TGCGCCAGCAGAAAAGTAGCGGGAGGGCTAACAGATACGCAGTATTTT.

This chain connects TRBV6-1 to TRBJ1-2, with 8 bases matching TRBD1. CDR3 length: 13 amino acids. Trimming at V came to 5 bases and at J to 7 bases, leaving 6 bases not matched to a gene. Germline assignment: CDR1 MNHNS and CDR2 SASEGT. The CDR3 loop reads CASSQGAWGGYTF. The DNA for the CDR3 is TGTGCCAGCAGTCAGGGGGCTTGGGGTGGCTACACCTTC.

This clone was found a few times. This may arise from a read error, as a much more abundant clone is one base away. This sample also contains other DNA sequences that code for the same CDR3. This chain connects TRBV7-9 to TRBJ1-4, with no clear D. The length of the CDR3 is 14 residues. Germline V CDR1 and CDR2: SEHNR, FQNEAQ (reference sequence). CDR3: CASSLRRENEKLFF. The CDR3 coding sequence is TGTGCCAGCAGCTTAAGACGGGAGAATGAGAAACTGTTTTTT.

In this sample, this clone turned up many times. The chain is built from TRBV11-2 and TRBJ1-4, with 9 bases lining up with TRBD1. V shed 3 bases, J shed 6 bases, and the junction held 5 bases outside the gene matches. The CDR3 is 15 residues long. CDR1 is SGHAT and CDR2 is FQNNGV in the germline V gene. CDR3 protein: CASSFGTGIDEKLFF. The CDR3 DNA follows: TGTGCCAGCAGCTTCGGGACAGGGATCGATGAAAAACTGTTTTTT. Full variable domain (rest looked up from reference TRBV11-2 and TRBJ1-4): EAGVAQSPRYKIIEKRQSVAFWCNPISGHATLYWYQQILGQGPKLLIQFQNNGVVDDSQLPKDRFSAERLKGVDSTLKIQPAKLEDSAVYLCASSFGTGIDEKLFFGSGTQLSVL.

This sequence joins TRBV7-3 and TRBJ1-1, with D perhaps TRBD1 (6 bases). Germline CDR1 and CDR2: SGHTA and FQGTGA. The length of the CDR3 is 15 residues. Trimming removed 5 bases from V and 2 bases from J, with 15 bases in between. The CDR3 region has the DNA TGTGCCAGCAGCCCCGACGGGGGCGATAACACTGAAGCTTTCTTT. This encodes CASSPDGGDNTEAFF.